This T cell receptor beta chain comes out of a study of T cell repertoires in cytomegalovirus infection. For the study at large: Carrying CMV and the relevant HLA type showed in public TCR beta signatures. Study results and limitations: CMV carriers with the relevant HLA were identified by cumulative public TCR beta family frequency. HLA-C-restricted CMV clonotypes gave the most frequent clonotype in two of eight donors.

This clonotype has a handful of counts. No antigen is known for it. From germline, CDR1 is SGHVS and CDR2 FQNEAQ. The CDR3 is 15 residues long. V lost 6 bases and J 6 bases, leaving 15 bases between the germline ends. TCRdb reanalysed the reads using MiXCR and keeps one entry per CDR3 protein. The sample lists about 450,000 distinct CDR3 sequences, around 32% occurring once. This chain links TRBV7-8 with TRBJ1-6, with a weak D call TRBD1 (5 bases). Input material: PBMCs. This sequence was found in a human donor in good health (CMV status not recorded). Some clones in this sample may be carry-over from other donors' samples. The CDR3 here is CASRQDSLVNSPLHF. The CDR3 DNA follows: TGTGCCAGCAGACAAGACAGTCTGGTTAATTCACCCCTCCACTTT.